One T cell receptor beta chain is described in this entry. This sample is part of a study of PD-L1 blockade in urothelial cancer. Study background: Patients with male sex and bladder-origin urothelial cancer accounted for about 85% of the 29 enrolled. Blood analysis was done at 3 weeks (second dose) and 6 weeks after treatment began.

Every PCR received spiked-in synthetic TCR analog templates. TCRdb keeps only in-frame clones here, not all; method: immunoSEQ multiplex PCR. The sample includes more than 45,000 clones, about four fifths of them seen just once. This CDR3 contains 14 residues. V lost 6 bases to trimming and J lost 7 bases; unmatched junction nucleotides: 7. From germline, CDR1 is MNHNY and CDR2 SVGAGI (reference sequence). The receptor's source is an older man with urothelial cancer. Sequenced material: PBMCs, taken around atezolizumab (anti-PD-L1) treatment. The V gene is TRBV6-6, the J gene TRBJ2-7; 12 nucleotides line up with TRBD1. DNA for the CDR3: TGTGCCAGCAGGCAGGGACAGGGGGCGCGTGAGCAGTACTTC. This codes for CASRQGQGAREQYF.